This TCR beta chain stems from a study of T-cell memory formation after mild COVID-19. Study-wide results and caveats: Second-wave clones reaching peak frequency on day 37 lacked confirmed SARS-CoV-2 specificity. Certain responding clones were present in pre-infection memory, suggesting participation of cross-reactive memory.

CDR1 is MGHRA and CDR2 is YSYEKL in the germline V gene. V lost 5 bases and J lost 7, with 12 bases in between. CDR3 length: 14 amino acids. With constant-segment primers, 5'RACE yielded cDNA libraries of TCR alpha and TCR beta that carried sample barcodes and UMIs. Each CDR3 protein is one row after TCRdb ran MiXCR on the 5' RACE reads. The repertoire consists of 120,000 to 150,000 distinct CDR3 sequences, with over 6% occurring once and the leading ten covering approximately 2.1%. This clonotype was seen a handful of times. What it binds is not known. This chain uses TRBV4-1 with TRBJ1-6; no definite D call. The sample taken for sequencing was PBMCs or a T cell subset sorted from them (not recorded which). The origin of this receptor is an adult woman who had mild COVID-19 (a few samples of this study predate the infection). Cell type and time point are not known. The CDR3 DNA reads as TGCGCCAGCAGCGTTGGCAGACTAAATTCACCCCTCCACTTT. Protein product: CASSVGRLNSPLHF.